The clone carrying this T cell receptor (beta chain) was seen many times. Its specificity is not known. Germline loops: CDR1 KGHDR, CDR2 SFDVKD. This CDR3 spans 15 amino acids. V shed 5 bases, J shed 4 bases, and the junction held 5 bases outside the gene matches. This entry is derived from a study of post-analysis software for immune sequencing data. Overall study results and limits: Strong same-batch co-clustering of samples appeared with F measure clustering.

Every TCR beta cDNA library bore unique molecular identifiers. From about 0.98 to 11 million T cells, 400,000 to 550,000 cDNA molecules were obtained. TCRdb recomputed calls from the PCR reads with MiXCR, one row per CDR3 protein. This sample carries over 150,000 distinct CDR3 sequences, about 34% of them seen once, and the ten largest clones take 25% to 35%. This receptor was obtained from a girl aged 5-17 years with multiple sclerosis. The chain links TRBV24-1 to TRBJ2-1; 9 nucleotides match TRBD1. This specimen was blood, taken after autologous hematopoietic stem cell transplantation. CDR3 in amino acids: CATSAQTGGYNEQFF. Here the CDR3 DNA reads TGTGCCACCAGTGCACAGACAGGGGGTTACAATGAGCAGTTCTTC.